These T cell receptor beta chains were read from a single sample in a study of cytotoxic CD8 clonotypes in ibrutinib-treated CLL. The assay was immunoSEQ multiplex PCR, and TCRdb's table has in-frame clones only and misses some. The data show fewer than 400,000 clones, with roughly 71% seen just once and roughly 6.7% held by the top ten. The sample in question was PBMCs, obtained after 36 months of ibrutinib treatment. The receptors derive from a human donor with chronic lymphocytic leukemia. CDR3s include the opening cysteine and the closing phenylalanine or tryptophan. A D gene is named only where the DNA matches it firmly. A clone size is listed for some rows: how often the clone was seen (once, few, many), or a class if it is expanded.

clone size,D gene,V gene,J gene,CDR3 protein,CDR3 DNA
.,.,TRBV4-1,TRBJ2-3,CASSQDQRGWADTQYF,TGCGCCAGCAGCCAAGATCAGAGGGGATGGGCAGATACGCAGTATTTT
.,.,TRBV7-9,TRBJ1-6,CASSLIKSPLHF,TGTGCCAGCAGCTTAATTAAGTCACCCCTCCACTTT
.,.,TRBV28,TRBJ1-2,CASSSVPKSNYGYTF,TGTGCCAGCAGTTCCGTCCCTAAGTCTAACTATGGCTACACCTTC
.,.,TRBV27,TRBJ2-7,CASSLTGPYEQYF,TGTGCCAGCAGTTTAACGGGGCCCTACGAGCAGTACTTC
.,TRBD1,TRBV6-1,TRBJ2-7,CASSRTGGLYEQYF,TGTGCCAGCAGTCGCACAGGGGGCCTGTACGAGCAGTACTTC
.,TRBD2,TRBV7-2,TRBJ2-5,CASSSYFGLAGAETQYF,TGTGCCAGCAGCTCTTATTTCGGACTAGCGGGAGCAGAGACCCAGTACTTC
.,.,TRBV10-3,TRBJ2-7,CAIRGSSRDEQYF,TGTGCCATCAGGGGCAGTTCAAGGGACGAGCAGTACTTC
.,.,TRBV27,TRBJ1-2,CASSLVGPGPNYGYTF,TGTGCCAGCAGTTTAGTCGGTCCGGGGCCTAACTATGGCTACACCTTC
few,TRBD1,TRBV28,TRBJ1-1,CASSLYRGGAFF,TGTGCCAGCAGTTTATACAGGGGAGGAGCTTTCTTT
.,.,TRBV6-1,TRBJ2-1,CASSPHAGTYNEQFF,TGTGCCAGCAGCCCCCACGCAGGAACCTACAATGAGCAGTTCTTC
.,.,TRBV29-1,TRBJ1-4,CSVSERTNEKLFF,TGCAGCGTTTCGGAGAGAACTAATGAAAAACTGTTTTTT
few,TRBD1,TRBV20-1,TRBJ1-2,CRGPTGITF,TGCAGGGGGCCGACAGGGATCACCTTC
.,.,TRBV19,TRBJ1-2,CASSIGRALNYGYTF,TGTGCCAGTAGTATCGGCAGGGCTCTTAACTATGGCTACACCTTC
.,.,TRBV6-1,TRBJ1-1,CASSASVRNTEAFF,TGTGCCAGCAGTGCCTCGGTGAGGAACACTGAAGCTTTCTTT
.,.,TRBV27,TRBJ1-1,CASRYLPNTEAFF,TGTGCCAGCAGGTACCTCCCGAACACTGAAGCTTTCTTT
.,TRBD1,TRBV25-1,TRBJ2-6,CASRPTGFGANVLTF,TGTGCCAGCAGACCGACAGGGTTTGGGGCCAACGTCCTGACTTTC
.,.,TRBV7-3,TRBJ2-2,CASSLTRFQGVAGELFF,TGTGCCAGCAGCTTAACCCGATTTCAAGGTGTGGCCGGGGAGCTGTTTTTT
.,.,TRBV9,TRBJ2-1,CASSEDGASYNEQFF,TGTGCCAGCAGCGAAGACGGCGCGTCCTACAATGAGCAGTTCTTC
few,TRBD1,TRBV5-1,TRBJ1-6,CASSLSGQASYNSPLHF,TGCGCCAGCAGCTTGTCGGGACAGGCCTCCTATAATTCACCCCTCCACTTT
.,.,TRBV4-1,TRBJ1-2,CASSLWVGPGYGYTF,TGCGCCAGCAGCCTCTGGGTGGGTCCGGGCTATGGCTACACCTTC
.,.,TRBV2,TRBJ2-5,CASSSDSPSETQYF,TGTGCCAGCAGTTCGGACAGTCCGTCAGAGACCCAGTACTTC
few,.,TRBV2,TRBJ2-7,CASSAGSEQYF,TGTGCCAGCAGTGCCGGGAGTGAGCAGTACTTC
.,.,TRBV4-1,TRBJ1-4,CASSQVGGRKLFF,TGCGCCAGCAGCCAAGTCGGGGGCCGAAAACTGTTTTTT
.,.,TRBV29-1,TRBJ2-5,CSVEGDRDTQETQYF,TGCAGCGTTGAAGGGGACCGGGACACCCAAGAGACCCAGTACTTC
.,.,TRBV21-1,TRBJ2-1,CASSKGRAKSTRLAGGLVQFF,TGTGCCAGCAGCAAAGGAAGAGCCAAATCCACCCGACTAGCGGGAGGGCTAGTGCAGTTCTTC
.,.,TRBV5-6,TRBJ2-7,CASSYGWGNPYEQYF,TGTGCCAGCAGCTACGGGTGGGGTAATCCCTACGAGCAGTACTTC
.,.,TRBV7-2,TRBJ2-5,CASSLGSWGGPLQETQYF,TGTGCCAGCAGCTTAGGAAGTTGGGGCGGGCCCCTTCAAGAGACCCAGTACTTC
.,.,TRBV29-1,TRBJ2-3,CSVGLTTDTQYF,TGCAGCGTTGGACTGACCACAGATACGCAGTATTTT
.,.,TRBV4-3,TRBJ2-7,CASSQDDGSDEQYF,TGCGCCAGCAGCCAAGATGACGGGAGCGACGAGCAGTACTTC
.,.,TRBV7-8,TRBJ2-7,CASSLGWDFPEYEQYF,TGTGCCAGCAGCTTGGGTTGGGACTTTCCCGAGTACGAGCAGTACTTC
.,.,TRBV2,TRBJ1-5,CASSEINQPQHF,TGTGCCAGCAGTGAGATAAATCAGCCCCAGCATTTT
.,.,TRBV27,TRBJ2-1,CASSLWSTFVYEQFF,TGTGCCAGCAGTTTATGGTCTACTTTTGTCTATGAGCAGTTCTTC
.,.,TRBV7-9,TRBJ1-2,CASRGRQDYGYTF,TGTGCCAGCAGGGGGCGACAGGACTATGGCTACACCTTC
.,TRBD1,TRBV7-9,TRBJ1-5,CASSTGQGRNQPQHF,TGTGCCAGCAGTACCGGACAGGGCCGCAATCAGCCCCAGCATTTT
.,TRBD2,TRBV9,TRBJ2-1,CASSVPGGSGGSEQFF,TGTGCCAGCAGCGTCCCAGGCGGGAGCGGGGGTAGTGAGCAGTTCTTC
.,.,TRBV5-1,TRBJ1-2,CASSWRGGGLSLYGYTF,TGCGCCAGCAGCTGGAGGGGAGGGGGACTGAGCCTTTATGGCTACACCTTC
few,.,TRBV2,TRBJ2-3,CASSTETAYTQYF,TGTGCCAGCAGTACAGAGACAGCTTATACGCAGTATTTT
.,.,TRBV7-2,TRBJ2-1,CASSFDRVSYNEQFF,TGTGCCAGCAGCTTTGATCGAGTGTCCTACAATGAGCAGTTCTTC
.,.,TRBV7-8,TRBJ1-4,CASSTRDRFEKLFF,TGTGCCAGCAGCACCCGGGACCGATTTGAAAAACTGTTTTTT
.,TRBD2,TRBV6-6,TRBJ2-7,CASRTGTGGEQYF,TGTGCCAGCAGAACCGGGACGGGGGGCGAGCAGTACTTC
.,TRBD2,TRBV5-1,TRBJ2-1,CASSPLASGGPYNEQFF,TGCGCCAGCAGCCCCCTAGCCAGCGGGGGGCCCTACAATGAGCAGTTCTTC
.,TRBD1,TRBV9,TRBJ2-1,CASSSSGQGSYNEQFF,TGTGCCAGCAGCTCCTCGGGACAGGGGAGCTACAATGAGCAGTTCTTC
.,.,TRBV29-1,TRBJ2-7,CSGGVGTYEQYF,TGCAGCGGGGGCGTAGGTACCTACGAGCAGTACTTC
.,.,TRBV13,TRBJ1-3,CASSSIAGSGNTIYF,TGTGCCAGCAGCTCCATAGCGGGCTCTGGAAACACCATATATTTT
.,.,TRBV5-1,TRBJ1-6,CASSLVGTGRNSPLHF,TGCGCCAGCAGCTTGGTAGGGACGGGAAGAAATTCACCCCTCCACTTT
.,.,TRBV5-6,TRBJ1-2,CASSLTGLLSYTF,TGTGCCAGCAGTCTTACAGGGCTGTTGAGCTACACCTTC